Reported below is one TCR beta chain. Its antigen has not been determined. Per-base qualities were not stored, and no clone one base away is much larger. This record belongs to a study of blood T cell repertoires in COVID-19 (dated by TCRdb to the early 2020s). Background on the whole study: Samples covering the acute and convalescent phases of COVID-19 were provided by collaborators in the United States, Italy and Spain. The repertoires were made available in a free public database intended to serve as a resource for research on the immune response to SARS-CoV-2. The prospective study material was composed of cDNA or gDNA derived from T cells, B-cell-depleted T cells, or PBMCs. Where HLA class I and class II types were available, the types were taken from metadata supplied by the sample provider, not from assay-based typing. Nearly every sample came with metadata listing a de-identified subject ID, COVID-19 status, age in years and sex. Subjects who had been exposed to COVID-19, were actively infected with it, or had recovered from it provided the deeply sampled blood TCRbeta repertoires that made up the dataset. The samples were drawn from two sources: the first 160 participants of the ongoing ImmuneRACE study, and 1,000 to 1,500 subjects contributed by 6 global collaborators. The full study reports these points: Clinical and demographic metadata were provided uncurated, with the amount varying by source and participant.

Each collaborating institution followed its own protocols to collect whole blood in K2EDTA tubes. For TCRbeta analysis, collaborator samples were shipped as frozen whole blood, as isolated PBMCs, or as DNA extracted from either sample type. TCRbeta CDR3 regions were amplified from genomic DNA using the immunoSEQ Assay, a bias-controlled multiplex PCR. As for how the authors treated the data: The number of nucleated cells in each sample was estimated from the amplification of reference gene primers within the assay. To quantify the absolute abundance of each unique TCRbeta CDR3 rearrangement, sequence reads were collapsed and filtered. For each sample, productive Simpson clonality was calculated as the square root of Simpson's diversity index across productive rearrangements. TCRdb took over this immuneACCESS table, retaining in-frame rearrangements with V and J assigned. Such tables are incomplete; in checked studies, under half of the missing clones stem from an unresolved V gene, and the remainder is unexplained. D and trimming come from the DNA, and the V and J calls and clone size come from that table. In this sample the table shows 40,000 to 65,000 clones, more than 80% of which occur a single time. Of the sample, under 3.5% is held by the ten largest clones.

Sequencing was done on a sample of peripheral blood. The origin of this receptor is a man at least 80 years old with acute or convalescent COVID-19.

The CDR3 region has the sequence CASSFTSYSPLHF. The DNA sequence is as follows: TGTGCCAGCAGCTTCACATCTTATTCACCCCTCCACTTT. The chain was built from TRBV5-8 and TRBJ1-6; the D gene cannot be named for sure. V was cut back by 2 bases and J by 8 bases, leaving a gap of 8 bases between them. The germline V gene gives CDR1 as SGHTS and CDR2 as YDEGEE. From cysteine to phenylalanine, the CDR3 is 13 amino acids long. CDR3 DNA only is kept here, 39 bases in frame from base 1.